The T cell receptor beta chain described here comes from a study of shared clonotypes between healthy human individuals. Tens of millions of PBMCs supplied genomic DNA for unsorted samples. V was pared by 3 bases and J by 1 base, with 15 bases between. Per the germline V gene, CDR1 is SEHNR and CDR2 is FQNEAQ (reference sequence). CDR3 length: 16 residues. Bulk PBMC genomic DNA spanned ten immunoSEQ deep plates. Profiled with immunoSEQ multiplex PCR; TCRdb holds only in-frame clones, not every one. The profile shows 450,000 to 500,000 clones, around 80% of them singletons. The sequence was obtained from a woman aged 40 to 49 in good health. Some clones in this sample may be carry-over from other donors' samples. The chain links TRBV7-9 to TRBJ1-1, with D possibly matching TRBD1 (5 bases). Material for sequencing was PBMCs. CDR3 coding DNA: TGTGCCAGCAGCTTTACCTCAGGGAGGGGGAACACTGAAGCTTTCTTT. Its translation: CASSFTSGRGNTEAFF.